This is a list of T cell receptor beta chains from one sample in a study of Ad26.COV2.S vaccination and SARS-CoV-2 variants. Generated by immunoSEQ multiplex PCR, the TCRdb table keeps only in-frame clones and is missing some. The table includes about 350,000 clones, around 92% detected once. This specimen consisted of peripheral blood, obtained after recovery from COVID-19. The receptors stem from a human donor who had recovered from COVID-19. Both conserved end residues are part of each CDR3. The order of the fields is clone size, D gene, J gene, CDR3 length, V gene, CDR3 DNA, CDR3 protein. A D gene is named only where the DNA matches it firmly. Expanded clones get a size class; other rows say once, few or many, or leave the size out.

abundance: NA; d_gene: NA; j_gene: TRBJ1-6; len: 12; v_gene: TRBV2; CDR3nt: TGTGCCAGACAGGGTGGTAATTCACCCCTCCACTTT; CDR3aa: CARQGGNSPLHF
abundance: NA; d_gene: TRBD2; j_gene: TRBJ2-1; len: 16; v_gene: TRBV7-9; CDR3nt: TGTGCCAGCAGCTACCCACTAGCGGGGGGCCTGTTCGGGCAGTTCTTC; CDR3aa: CASSYPLAGGLFGQFF
abundance: NA; d_gene: NA; j_gene: TRBJ1-2; len: 18; v_gene: TRBV9; CDR3nt: TGTGCCAGCAGCCCCGATCGACCCCCCAGGGAGGTTGGCTATGGCTACACCTTC; CDR3aa: CASSPDRPPREVGYGYTF
abundance: NA; d_gene: TRBD2; j_gene: TRBJ2-2; len: 17; v_gene: TRBV9; CDR3nt: TGTGCCAGCAGCGTAGGACTAGCGGGGGGGAACACCGGGGAGCTGTTTTTT; CDR3aa: CASSVGLAGGNTGELFF
abundance: NA; d_gene: NA; j_gene: TRBJ2-7; len: 14; v_gene: TRBV21-1; CDR3nt: TGTGCCAGCAGCCTCGATTGGAAACTCTACGAGCAGTACTTC; CDR3aa: CASSLDWKLYEQYF
abundance: NA; d_gene: TRBD1; j_gene: TRBJ1-1; len: 15; v_gene: TRBV9; CDR3nt: TGTGCCAGCAGCGGGACAGGCGACATGGGAACTGAAGCTTTCTTT; CDR3aa: CASSGTGDMGTEAFF
abundance: NA; d_gene: NA; j_gene: TRBJ1-6; len: 14; v_gene: TRBV19; CDR3nt: TGTGCCACCATTGTGACAGACTATAATTCACCCCTCCACTTT; CDR3aa: CATIVTDYNSPLHF
abundance: NA; d_gene: NA; j_gene: TRBJ2-7; len: 15; v_gene: TRBV10-2; CDR3nt: TGCGCCAGCAGTGAGTCGACTCACAGCCCCTACGAGCAGTACTTC; CDR3aa: CASSESTHSPYEQYF
abundance: NA; d_gene: NA; j_gene: TRBJ1-5; len: 16; v_gene: TRBV27; CDR3nt: TGTGCCAGCAGGGGGGGGGCTGTGAATAGCAATCAGCCCCAGCATTTT; CDR3aa: CASRGGAVNSNQPQHF
abundance: NA; d_gene: NA; j_gene: TRBJ1-5; len: 13; v_gene: TRBV7-8; CDR3nt: TGTGCCAGCAGCCCCGACAGCAATCAGCCCCAGCATTTT; CDR3aa: CASSPDSNQPQHF
abundance: NA; d_gene: NA; j_gene: TRBJ1-3; len: 15; v_gene: TRBV9; CDR3nt: TGTGCCAGCACCCCGGCCGGGTTTGATGGAAACACCATATATTTT; CDR3aa: CASTPAGFDGNTIYF
abundance: NA; d_gene: NA; j_gene: TRBJ1-2; len: 13; v_gene: TRBV7-8; CDR3nt: TGTGCCAGCAGCTTAGGAGAGGGGTACGGCTACACCTTC; CDR3aa: CASSLGEGYGYTF
abundance: NA; d_gene: NA; j_gene: TRBJ1-1; len: 12; v_gene: TRBV14; CDR3nt: TGTGCCAGCAGCCAAGATACGGTTGAAGCTTTCTTT; CDR3aa: CASSQDTVEAFF
abundance: NA; d_gene: NA; j_gene: TRBJ1-1; len: 13; v_gene: TRBV7-9; CDR3nt: TGTGCCAGCAGCTTAGCCGGGACCGGAGAAGCTTTCTTT; CDR3aa: CASSLAGTGEAFF
abundance: NA; d_gene: NA; j_gene: TRBJ2-7; len: 11; v_gene: TRBV9; CDR3nt: TGTGCCAGCAGCGTAGACGACGAGCAGTACTTC; CDR3aa: CASSVDDEQYF
abundance: NA; d_gene: NA; j_gene: TRBJ2-5; len: 14; v_gene: TRBV11-3; CDR3nt: TGTGCCAGCAGCCACGGGGAGGAGGAGGTGACCCAGTACTTC; CDR3aa: CASSHGEEEVTQYF
abundance: NA; d_gene: TRBD2; j_gene: TRBJ2-3; len: 15; v_gene: TRBV7-2; CDR3nt: TGTGCCAGCAGCTCGGGACTAGCGGGGACCGATACGCAGTATTTT; CDR3aa: CASSSGLAGTDTQYF
abundance: once; d_gene: NA; j_gene: TRBJ2-5; len: 15; v_gene: TRBV3-1/TRBV3-2; CDR3nt: TGTGCCAGCAGCCAAGTAGGAGGGCAACAAGAGACCCAGTACTTC; CDR3aa: CASSQVGGQQETQYF
abundance: NA; d_gene: NA; j_gene: TRBJ1-1; len: 14; v_gene: TRBV2; CDR3nt: TGTGCCAGCAGTGAAGAGGAGGAATTCGCTGAAGCTTTCTTT; CDR3aa: CASSEEEEFAEAFF
abundance: NA; d_gene: NA; j_gene: TRBJ1-1; len: 14; v_gene: TRBV7-6; CDR3nt: TGTGCCAGCAGCTCCCTCCCCCTGAACACTGAAGCTTTCTTT; CDR3aa: CASSSLPLNTEAFF
abundance: NA; d_gene: NA; j_gene: TRBJ2-5; len: 14; v_gene: TRBV19; CDR3nt: TGTGCCAGTAGTCCAACAGGTAGCTCGGAGACCCAGTACTTC; CDR3aa: CASSPTGSSETQYF
abundance: NA; d_gene: NA; j_gene: TRBJ1-2; len: 13; v_gene: TRBV6-5; CDR3nt: TGTGCCAGCAGTACGACAGCCTCGGGGGGCTACACCTTC; CDR3aa: CASSTTASGGYTF
abundance: NA; d_gene: NA; j_gene: TRBJ2-7; len: 15; v_gene: TRBV5-1; CDR3nt: TGCGCCAGCAGCTTGGGAGCGGACAGCTCCTACGAGCAGTACTTC; CDR3aa: CASSLGADSSYEQYF
abundance: NA; d_gene: TRBD1; j_gene: TRBJ2-1; len: 16; v_gene: TRBV7-2; CDR3nt: TGTGCCAGCAGTCGAACAGGGGGCTGGCCCTACAATGAGCAGTTCTTC; CDR3aa: CASSRTGGWPYNEQFF
abundance: NA; d_gene: TRBD1; j_gene: TRBJ2-2; len: 15; v_gene: TRBV15; CDR3nt: TGTGCCACCAGCAGAGACAGGGGGAGCACCGGGGAGCTGTTTTTT; CDR3aa: CATSRDRGSTGELFF
abundance: NA; d_gene: TRBD1; j_gene: TRBJ2-4; len: 12; v_gene: TRBV2; CDR3nt: TGTGCCAGCAGGGACAGGGCGCGTGGTCAGTACTTC; CDR3aa: CASRDRARGQYF
abundance: NA; d_gene: NA; j_gene: TRBJ1-4; len: 17; v_gene: TRBV23-1; CDR3nt: TGCGCCAGCAGTCAACATCAACAGAATGCAACTAATGAAAAACTGTTTTTT; CDR3aa: CASSQHQQNATNEKLFF
abundance: once; d_gene: NA; j_gene: TRBJ1-2; len: 13; v_gene: TRBV12-3/TRBV12-4; CDR3nt: TGTGCCAGCGGGCAGGGAGGTTTTCGTGGCTACACCTTC; CDR3aa: CASGQGGFRGYTF
abundance: NA; d_gene: TRBD2; j_gene: TRBJ2-3; len: 16; v_gene: TRBV6-4; CDR3nt: TGTGCCAGCAGTGACAGTAGCGGGGGCGGCACAGATACGCAGTATTTT; CDR3aa: CASSDSSGGGTDTQYF
abundance: NA; d_gene: TRBD2; j_gene: TRBJ2-7; len: 15; v_gene: TRBV5-1; CDR3nt: TGCGCCAGCAGCAGAGTCACTAGCGGGGGTCGCGAGCAGTACTTC; CDR3aa: CASSRVTSGGREQYF
abundance: NA; d_gene: NA; j_gene: TRBJ2-5; len: 14; v_gene: TRBV27; CDR3nt: TGTGCCAGCAGCATACCGGGTTTCTCGGAGACCCAGTACTTC; CDR3aa: CASSIPGFSETQYF
abundance: few; d_gene: NA; j_gene: TRBJ1-5; len: 13; v_gene: TRBV27; CDR3nt: TGTGCCAGCAGTTTCTCAAACAGGGAAGGCCAGCATTTT; CDR3aa: CASSFSNREGQHF
abundance: NA; d_gene: NA; j_gene: TRBJ1-1; len: 12; v_gene: TRBV6-5; CDR3nt: TGTGCCAGCGCCGTCGGGGGGGCTGAAGCTTTCTTT; CDR3aa: CASAVGGAEAFF
abundance: NA; d_gene: NA; j_gene: TRBJ1-2; len: 14; v_gene: TRBV5-6; CDR3nt: TGTGCCAGCAGCTCCCAGTTAGGGCTGGATGGCTACACCTTC; CDR3aa: CASSSQLGLDGYTF
abundance: NA; d_gene: NA; j_gene: TRBJ2-3; len: 15; v_gene: TRBV19; CDR3nt: TGTGCCAGTAGTATATTTCCGGGGGGCTCCGATACGCAGTATTTT; CDR3aa: CASSIFPGGSDTQYF
abundance: NA; d_gene: TRBD1; j_gene: TRBJ2-7; len: 16; v_gene: TRBV5-1; CDR3nt: TGCGCCAGCAGCCCCGGGACAGGGGCCGTCTCCTACGAGCAGTACTTC; CDR3aa: CASSPGTGAVSYEQYF
abundance: NA; d_gene: NA; j_gene: TRBJ1-1; len: 15; v_gene: TRBV6-6; CDR3nt: TGTGCCAGCAGTCGATCAACACAGGGGAACACTGAAGCTTTCTTT; CDR3aa: CASSRSTQGNTEAFF
abundance: NA; d_gene: NA; j_gene: TRBJ1-1; len: 14; v_gene: TRBV27; CDR3nt: TGTGCCAGCAGGCGGCCGACTTCGAACACTGAAGCTTTCTTT; CDR3aa: CASRRPTSNTEAFF
abundance: NA; d_gene: TRBD1; j_gene: TRBJ2-2; len: 13; v_gene: TRBV29-1; CDR3nt: TGCAGCGTTACAGGGGTAACGACCGGGGAGCTGTTTTTT; CDR3aa: CSVTGVTTGELFF
abundance: NA; d_gene: NA; j_gene: TRBJ2-7; len: 15; v_gene: TRBV19; CDR3nt: TGTGCCAGTAGTGCCCAGGGTGGGGGTCAACACGAGCAGTACTTC; CDR3aa: CASSAQGGGQHEQYF
abundance: NA; d_gene: NA; j_gene: TRBJ2-7; len: 18; v_gene: TRBV5-1; CDR3nt: TGCGCCAGCAGCTCAGACTACGGACGCAGGAGCCTCTCCTACGAGCAGTACTTC; CDR3aa: CASSSDYGRRSLSYEQYF
abundance: NA; d_gene: NA; j_gene: TRBJ2-7; len: 16; v_gene: TRBV5-6; CDR3nt: TGTGCCAGCAGCTTGTTTGGACTCCAGAGCTCCTACGAGCAGTACTTC; CDR3aa: CASSLFGLQSSYEQYF
abundance: NA; d_gene: NA; j_gene: TRBJ1-1; len: 12; v_gene: TRBV12-5; CDR3nt: TGTGCTAGTGGTTTAAGGTTCACTGAAGCTTTCTTT; CDR3aa: CASGLRFTEAFF
abundance: NA; d_gene: NA; j_gene: TRBJ2-3; len: 17; v_gene: TRBV10-3; CDR3nt: TGTGCCATCAGTGACCCTAACGGTGGCGCTAGTACGGATACGCAGTATTTT; CDR3aa: CAISDPNGGASTDTQYF
abundance: NA; d_gene: NA; j_gene: TRBJ2-1; len: 12; v_gene: TRBV5-6; CDR3nt: TGTGCCAGCAGGAGGGGGAACAATGAGCAGTTCTTC; CDR3aa: CASRRGNNEQFF
abundance: NA; d_gene: NA; j_gene: TRBJ1-2; len: 14; v_gene: TRBV18; CDR3nt: TGTGCCAGCTCACCTGGACCAATTAACTATGGCTACACCTTC; CDR3aa: CASSPGPINYGYTF
abundance: NA; d_gene: NA; j_gene: TRBJ2-1; len: 11; v_gene: TRBV9; CDR3nt: TGTGCCAGCAGCGTAGATGATGAGCAGTTCTTC; CDR3aa: CASSVDDEQFF
abundance: NA; d_gene: NA; j_gene: TRBJ1-2; len: 14; v_gene: TRBV19; CDR3nt: TGTGCCAGCCGGACAGCCGCCAATAACTATGGCTACACCTTC; CDR3aa: CASRTAANNYGYTF
abundance: NA; d_gene: NA; j_gene: TRBJ1-4; len: 16; v_gene: TRBV5-6; CDR3nt: TGTGCCAGCAGCTTCAGACTGGCCGGTACTAATGAAAAACTGTTTTTT; CDR3aa: CASSFRLAGTNEKLFF
abundance: NA; d_gene: NA; j_gene: TRBJ2-3; len: 13; v_gene: TRBV5-1; CDR3nt: TGCGCCAGCAAGGAAGTTGGGTCAGATACGCAGTATTTT; CDR3aa: CASKEVGSDTQYF
abundance: NA; d_gene: NA; j_gene: TRBJ1-1; len: 14; v_gene: TRBV5-1; CDR3nt: TGCGCCAGCAGAAGGGGTCCCGGGAACACTGAAGCTTTCTTT; CDR3aa: CASRRGPGNTEAFF
abundance: NA; d_gene: TRBD1; j_gene: TRBJ1-2; len: 13; v_gene: TRBV18; CDR3nt: TGTGCCAGCTCACCGGGGGACAGTCAAAGCTACACCTTC; CDR3aa: CASSPGDSQSYTF
abundance: NA; d_gene: NA; j_gene: TRBJ2-7; len: 16; v_gene: TRBV5-5; CDR3nt: TGTGCCAGCAGCATGGAGCCTGGGGGCGCGGGTTACGAGCAGTACTTC; CDR3aa: CASSMEPGGAGYEQYF
abundance: NA; d_gene: TRBD1; j_gene: TRBJ2-7; len: 14; v_gene: TRBV6-5; CDR3nt: TGTGCCAGCAGTCCAGGACAGGGGAGGCACGAGCAGTACTTC; CDR3aa: CASSPGQGRHEQYF
abundance: NA; d_gene: TRBD1; j_gene: TRBJ1-1; len: 13; v_gene: TRBV25-1; CDR3nt: TGTGCCAGCAGGGGTTCAGGGGGCACTGAAGCTTTCTTT; CDR3aa: CASRGSGGTEAFF
abundance: NA; d_gene: NA; j_gene: TRBJ2-7; len: 11; v_gene: TRBV3-1/TRBV3-2; CDR3nt: TGTGCCAGCAGCCAAGGGGCCGAGCAGTACTTC; CDR3aa: CASSQGAEQYF
abundance: few; d_gene: NA; j_gene: TRBJ1-5; len: 13; v_gene: TRBV29-1; CDR3nt: TGCAGCGCCGCAGGGCCTAGCAATCAGCCCCAGCATTTT; CDR3aa: CSAAGPSNQPQHF
abundance: NA; d_gene: NA; j_gene: TRBJ2-7; len: 15; v_gene: TRBV7-9; CDR3nt: TGTGCCAGCAGCCCGACCGGGATCACGCCCTACGAGCAGTACTTC; CDR3aa: CASSPTGITPYEQYF
abundance: NA; d_gene: NA; j_gene: TRBJ2-4; len: 14; v_gene: TRBV20-1; CDR3nt: TGCAGTGCTAGTGGCTTTCTAGCCAAAAACATTCAGTACTTC; CDR3aa: CSASGFLAKNIQYF